What follows describes a single TCR beta chain. The data stem from a study of cytotoxic CD8 clonotypes in ibrutinib-treated CLL. Repertoires were generated with immunoSEQ multiplex PCR, while TCRdb's copy carries only in-frame clones and drops some. Of 120,000 to 150,000 clones in the sample, about 91% were seen once. CDR1 is SNHLY, CDR2 FYNNEI, per germline. CDR3 length: 15 amino acids. V lost 6 bases to trimming and J lost 8 bases; unmatched junction nucleotides: 12. The gene calls are TRBV2 and TRBJ1-4, with 7 bases fitting TRBD1. The sample was PBMCs, taken after 12 months of ibrutinib treatment. The receptor comes from a human donor with chronic lymphocytic leukemia. The chain's CDR3 is CASSNRDSGSEKLFF. CDR3 nucleotide sequence: TGTGCCAGCAGCAACCGGGACAGCGGCTCCGAAAAACTGTTTTTT.